These T cell receptor beta chains were read from a single sample in a study of immune characterization of retroperitoneal liposarcoma. TCRdb fed the PCR reads into MiXCR, producing one record per CDR3 protein. Of over 9,500 distinct CDR3 sequences in the sample, over 20% were seen once. Sequenced sample: blood. These receptors were taken from a female donor with retroperitoneal liposarcoma. The CDR3 runs from the conserved cysteine through the conserved F or W. Clone size appears in some rows only: once, few, many, or a class for an expanded clone.

TRBJ2-1 NA TRBV12-3/TRBV12-4 CASSLDRGAYNEQFF
TRBJ2-1 many TRBV12-5 CASGLVLGQGGNNEQFF
TRBJ2-5 NA TRBV11-3 CASSPTRGTETQYF
TRBJ2-5 NA TRBV6-1 CASSGEIGQGITETQYF
TRBJ2-2 NA TRBV18 CASSPGAANTGELFF
TRBJ2-7 NA TRBV4-3 CASSQVTVSHEQYF
TRBJ2-1 NA TRBV6-2/TRBV6-3 CASRDDRDFYNEQFF
TRBJ2-1 few TRBV6-6 CAVSSYNEQFF
TRBJ2-7 NA TRBV6-1 CASSEAWELADTYEQYF
TRBJ2-1 few TRBV12-5 CASARAGVYEQFF
TRBJ1-2 NA TRBV6-6 CASSYPDSPANYGYTF
TRBJ2-5 few TRBV7-6 CASSQQGRETQYF
TRBJ2-5 few TRBV7-8 CASSPHYRQQETQYF
TRBJ2-1 medium-sized TRBV7-2 CASSLGPHNEQFF
TRBJ1-5 many TRBV6-1 CASSETGFGTGGRNQPQHF
TRBJ1-2 few TRBV5-6 CASSQGFYGYTF
TRBJ1-2 few TRBV6-6 CASSYSVTNYGYTF
TRBJ1-3 once TRBV6-6 CASSYGGGTGNTIYF
TRBJ2-7 NA TRBV5-3 CASSPRLGTSGSWEQYF
NA many TRBV6-5 CASSYGDRDYEQYF